This entry concerns a single TCR beta chain. This entry belongs to a study of blood T cell repertoires in COVID-19. Across the whole study: The United States, Italy and Spain were the sources of the acute and convalescent COVID-19 samples.

The repertoire was sequenced with immunoSEQ multiplex PCR; TCRdb's copy has only in-frame clones and lacks some. Of approximately 360,000 clones in the sample, around 92% were seen once. CDR1 is SQVTM and CDR2 is ANQGSEA in the germline V gene. This CDR3 comprises 15 residues. J was trimmed by 7 bases and V by 0 bases; bases with no gene match: 12. Sample: peripheral blood. The source is a man aged 40-49 years with acute or convalescent COVID-19. The chain carries TRBV29-1 and TRBJ2-7, with 7 bases aligning to TRBD1. The CDR3 loop is CSVEDWDSLRMEQYF. The CDR3 DNA reads TGCAGCGTTGAAGATTGGGACAGCCTACGGATGGAGCAGTACTTC.